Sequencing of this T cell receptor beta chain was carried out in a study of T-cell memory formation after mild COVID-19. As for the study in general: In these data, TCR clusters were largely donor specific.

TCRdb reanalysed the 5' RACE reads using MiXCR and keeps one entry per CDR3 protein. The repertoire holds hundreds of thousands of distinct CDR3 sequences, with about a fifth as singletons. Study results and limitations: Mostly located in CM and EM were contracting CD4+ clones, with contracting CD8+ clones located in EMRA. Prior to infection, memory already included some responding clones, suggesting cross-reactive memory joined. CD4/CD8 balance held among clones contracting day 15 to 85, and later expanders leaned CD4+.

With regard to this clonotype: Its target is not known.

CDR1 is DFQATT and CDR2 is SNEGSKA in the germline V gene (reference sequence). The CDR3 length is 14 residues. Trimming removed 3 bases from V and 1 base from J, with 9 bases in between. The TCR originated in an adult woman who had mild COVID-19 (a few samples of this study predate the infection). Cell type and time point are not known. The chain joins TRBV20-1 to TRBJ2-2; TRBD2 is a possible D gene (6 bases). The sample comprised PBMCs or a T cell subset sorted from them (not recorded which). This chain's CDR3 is CSASGGWNTGELFF. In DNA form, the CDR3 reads TGCAGTGCTAGTGGGGGGTGGAACACCGGGGAGCTGTTTTTT.